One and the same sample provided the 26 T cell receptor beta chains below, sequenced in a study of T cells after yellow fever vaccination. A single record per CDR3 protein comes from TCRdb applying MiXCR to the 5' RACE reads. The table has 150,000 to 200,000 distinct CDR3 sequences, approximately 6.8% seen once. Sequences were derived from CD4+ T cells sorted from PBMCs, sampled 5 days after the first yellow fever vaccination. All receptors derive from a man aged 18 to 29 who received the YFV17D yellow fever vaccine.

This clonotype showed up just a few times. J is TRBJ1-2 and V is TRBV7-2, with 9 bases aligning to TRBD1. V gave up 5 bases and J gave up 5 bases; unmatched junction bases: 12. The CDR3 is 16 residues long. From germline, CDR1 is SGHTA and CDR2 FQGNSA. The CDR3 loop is CASSATTGGALYGYTF. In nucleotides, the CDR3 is TGTGCCAGCAGCGCTACAACAGGGGGCGCCTTGTATGGCTACACCTTC.

Here the CDR3 DNA reads TGTGCCAGCAGTGATCACAGGGGCACCGGGGAGCTGTTTTTT. Its translation is CASSDHRGTGELFF. The chain employs TRBV25-1 and TRBJ2-2; TRBD1 matches at 7 bases. This CDR3 is 14 amino acids long. Germline-derived CDR1 and CDR2 are MGHDK and SYGVNS. V trimming: 3 bases; J trimming: 4 bases; junction bases outside the gene matches: 2.

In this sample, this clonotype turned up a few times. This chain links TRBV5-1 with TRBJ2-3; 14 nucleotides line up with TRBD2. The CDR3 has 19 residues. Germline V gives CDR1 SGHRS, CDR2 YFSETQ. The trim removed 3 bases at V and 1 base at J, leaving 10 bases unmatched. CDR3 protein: CASSSKLTSGGGGTDTQYF. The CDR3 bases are TGCGCCAGCAGCTCCAAGCTGACTAGCGGGGGGGGTGGCACAGATACGCAGTATTTT.

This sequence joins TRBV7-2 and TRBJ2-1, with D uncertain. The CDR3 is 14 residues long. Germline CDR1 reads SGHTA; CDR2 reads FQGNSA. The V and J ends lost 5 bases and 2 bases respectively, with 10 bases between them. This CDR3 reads CASSTDFTYNEQFF. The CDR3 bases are TGTGCCAGCAGCACTGATTTTACCTACAATGAGCAGTTCTTC.

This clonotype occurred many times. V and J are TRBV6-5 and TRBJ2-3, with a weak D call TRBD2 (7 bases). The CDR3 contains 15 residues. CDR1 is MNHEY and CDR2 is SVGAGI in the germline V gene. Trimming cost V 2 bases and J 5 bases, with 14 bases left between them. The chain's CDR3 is CASSYGGARIDTQYF. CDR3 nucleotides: TGTGCCAGCAGTTACGGGGGGGCCCGGATAGATACGCAGTATTTT.

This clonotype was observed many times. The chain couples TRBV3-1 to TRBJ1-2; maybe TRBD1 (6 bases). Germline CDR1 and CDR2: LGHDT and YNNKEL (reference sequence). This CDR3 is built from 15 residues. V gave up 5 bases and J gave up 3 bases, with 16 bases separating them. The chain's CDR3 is CASSSHGQLDYGYTF. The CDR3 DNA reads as TGTGCCAGCAGCTCCCACGGACAGTTAGACTATGGCTACACCTTC.

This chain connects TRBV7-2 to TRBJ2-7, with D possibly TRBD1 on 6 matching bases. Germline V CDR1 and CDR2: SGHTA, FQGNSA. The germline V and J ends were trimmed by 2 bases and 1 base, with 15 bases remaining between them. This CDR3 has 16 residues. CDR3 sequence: CASSLFETGLSYEQYF. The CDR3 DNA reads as TGTGCCAGCAGCTTATTTGAGACAGGTTTGTCCTACGAGCAGTACTTC.

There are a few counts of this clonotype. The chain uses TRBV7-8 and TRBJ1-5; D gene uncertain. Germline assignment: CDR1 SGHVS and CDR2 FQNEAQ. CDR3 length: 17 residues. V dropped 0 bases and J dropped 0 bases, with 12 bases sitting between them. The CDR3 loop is CASSLAEATYSNQPQHF. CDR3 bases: TGTGCCAGCAGCTTAGCGGAGGCCACTTATAGCAATCAGCCCCAGCATTTT.

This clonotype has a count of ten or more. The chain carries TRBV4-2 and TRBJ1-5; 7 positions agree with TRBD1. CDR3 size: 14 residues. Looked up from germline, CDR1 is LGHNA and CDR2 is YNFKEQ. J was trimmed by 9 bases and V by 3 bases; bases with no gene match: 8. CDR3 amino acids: CASSQETGIPPQHF. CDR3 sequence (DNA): TGTGCCAGCAGCCAGGAGACAGGGATCCCGCCCCAGCATTTT.

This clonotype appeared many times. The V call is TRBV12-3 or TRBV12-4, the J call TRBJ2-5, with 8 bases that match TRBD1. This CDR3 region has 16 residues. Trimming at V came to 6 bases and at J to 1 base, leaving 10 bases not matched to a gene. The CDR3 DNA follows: TGTGCCAGCAGCTCAGCGACAGGGGTAGGCCAAGAGACCCAGTACTTC. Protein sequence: CASSSATGVGQETQYF.

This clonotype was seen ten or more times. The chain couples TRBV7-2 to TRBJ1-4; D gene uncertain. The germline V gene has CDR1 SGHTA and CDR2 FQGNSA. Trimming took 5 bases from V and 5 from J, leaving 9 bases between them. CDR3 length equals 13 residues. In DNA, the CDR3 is TGTGCCAGCAGCCTGAAATGGAATGAAAAACTGTTTTTT. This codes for CASSLKWNEKLFF.

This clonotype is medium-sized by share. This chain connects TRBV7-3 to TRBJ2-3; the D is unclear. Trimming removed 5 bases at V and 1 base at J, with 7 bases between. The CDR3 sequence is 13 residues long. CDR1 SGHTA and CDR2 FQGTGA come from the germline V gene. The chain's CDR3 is CASSLYGTDTQYF. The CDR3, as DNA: TGTGCCAGCAGCCTCTATGGCACAGATACGCAGTATTTT.

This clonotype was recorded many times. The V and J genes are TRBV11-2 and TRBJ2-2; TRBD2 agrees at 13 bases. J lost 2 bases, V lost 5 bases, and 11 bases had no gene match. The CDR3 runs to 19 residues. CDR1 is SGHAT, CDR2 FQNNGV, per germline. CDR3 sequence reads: CASSRTSGGASVNTGELFF. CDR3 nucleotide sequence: TGTGCCAGCAGCCGTACTAGCGGGGGGGCGTCGGTTAACACCGGGGAGCTGTTTTTT.

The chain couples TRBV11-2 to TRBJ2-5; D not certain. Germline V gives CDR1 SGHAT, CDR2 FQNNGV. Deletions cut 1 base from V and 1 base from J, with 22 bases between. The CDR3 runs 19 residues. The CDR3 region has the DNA TGTGCCAGCAGCTTAGGGAAGACTTACAGAACGTCCCTCCAAGAGACCCAGTACTTC. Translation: CASSLGKTYRTSLQETQYF. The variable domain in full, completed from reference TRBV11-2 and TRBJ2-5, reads EAGVAQSPRYKIIEKRQSVAFWCNPISGHATLYWYQQILGQGPKLLIQFQNNGVVDDSQLPKDRFSAERLKGVDSTLKIQPAKLEDSAVYLCASSLGKTYRTSLQETQYFGPGTRLLVL.

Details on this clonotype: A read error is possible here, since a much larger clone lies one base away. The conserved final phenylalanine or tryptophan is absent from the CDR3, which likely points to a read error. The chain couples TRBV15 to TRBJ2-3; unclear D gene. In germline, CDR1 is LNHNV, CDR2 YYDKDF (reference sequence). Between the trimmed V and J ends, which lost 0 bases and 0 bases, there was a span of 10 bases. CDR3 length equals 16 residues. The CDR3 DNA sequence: TGTGCCACCAGCAGAGAAACGGGTTACAGCACAGATACGCAGTATCTT. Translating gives CATSRETGYSTDTQYL.

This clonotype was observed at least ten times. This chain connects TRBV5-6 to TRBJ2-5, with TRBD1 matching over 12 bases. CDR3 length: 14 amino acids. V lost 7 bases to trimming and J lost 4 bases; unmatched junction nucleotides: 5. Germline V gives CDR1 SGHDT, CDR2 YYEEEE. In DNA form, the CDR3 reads TGTGCCAGCGGACCGGGACAGGGGGCAGAGACCCAGTACTTC. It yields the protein CASGPGQGAETQYF.

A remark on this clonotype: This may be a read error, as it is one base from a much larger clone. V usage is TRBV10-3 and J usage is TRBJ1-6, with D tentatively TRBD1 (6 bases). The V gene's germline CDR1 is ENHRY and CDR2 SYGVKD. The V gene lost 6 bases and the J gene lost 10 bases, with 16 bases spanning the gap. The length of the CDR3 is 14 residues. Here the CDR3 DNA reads TGTGCCATCAGCCCGGGACACGGGAAATCACCCCTCCACTTT. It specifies CAISPGHGKSPLHF.

CDR3 sequence reads: CASSLDPLAGLTDTQYF. CDR3 DNA: TGTGCCAGCAGCTTAGACCCTCTAGCGGGCCTCACAGATACGCAGTATTTT. The chain combines TRBV11-2 with TRBJ2-3; 8 bases align to TRBD2. This CDR3 has 17 residues. Looked up from germline, CDR1 is SGHAT and CDR2 is FQNNGV. The V and J ends lost 0 bases and 2 bases, in that order; junction bases with no gene match: 7.

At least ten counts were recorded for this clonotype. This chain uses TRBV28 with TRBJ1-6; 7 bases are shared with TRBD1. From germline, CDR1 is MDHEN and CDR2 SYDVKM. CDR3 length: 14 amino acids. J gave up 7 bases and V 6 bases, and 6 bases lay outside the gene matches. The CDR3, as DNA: TGTGCCAGCAGGACAGGGACTAGGAATTCACCCCTCCACTTT. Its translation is CASRTGTRNSPLHF. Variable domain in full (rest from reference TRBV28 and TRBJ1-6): DVKVTQSSRYLVKRTGEKVFLECVQDMDHENMFWYRQDPGLGLRLIYFSYDVKMKEKGDIPEGYSVSREKKERFSLILESASTNQTSMYLCASRTGTRNSPLHFGNGTRLTVT.

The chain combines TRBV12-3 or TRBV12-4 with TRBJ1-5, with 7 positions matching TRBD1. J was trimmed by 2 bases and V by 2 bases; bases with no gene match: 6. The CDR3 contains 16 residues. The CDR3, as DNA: TGTGCCAGCAGTTTAAGTCGAGACAGGGGCAATCAGCCCCAGCATTTT. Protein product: CASSLSRDRGNQPQHF.

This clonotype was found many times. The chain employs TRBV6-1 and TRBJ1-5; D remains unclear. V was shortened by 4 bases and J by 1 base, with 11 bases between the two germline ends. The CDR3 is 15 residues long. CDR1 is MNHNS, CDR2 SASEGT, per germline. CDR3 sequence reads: CASSGFHSSNQPQHF. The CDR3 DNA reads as TGTGCCAGCAGTGGGTTTCACAGCAGCAATCAGCCCCAGCATTTT.

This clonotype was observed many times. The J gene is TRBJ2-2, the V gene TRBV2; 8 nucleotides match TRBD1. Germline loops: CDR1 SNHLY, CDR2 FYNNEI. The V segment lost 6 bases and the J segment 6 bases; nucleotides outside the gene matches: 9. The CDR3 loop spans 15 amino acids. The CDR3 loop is CASSKVGQAPGELFF. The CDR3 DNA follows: TGTGCCAGCAGCAAAGTGGGACAGGCCCCCGGGGAGCTGTTTTTT. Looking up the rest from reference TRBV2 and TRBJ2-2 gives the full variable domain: EPEVTQTPSHQVTQMGQEVILRCVPISNHLYFYWYRQILGQKVEFLVSFYNNEISEKSEIFDDQFSVERPDGSNFTLKIRSTKLEDSAMYFCASSKVGQAPGELFFGEGSRLTVL.

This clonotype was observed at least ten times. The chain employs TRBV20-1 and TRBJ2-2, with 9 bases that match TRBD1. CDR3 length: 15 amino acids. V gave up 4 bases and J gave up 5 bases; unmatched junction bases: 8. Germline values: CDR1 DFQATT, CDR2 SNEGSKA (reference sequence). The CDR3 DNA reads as TGCAGTGCTACAACTTCCGGGACAGGGACCGGGGAGCTGTTTTTT. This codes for CSATTSGTGTGELFF.

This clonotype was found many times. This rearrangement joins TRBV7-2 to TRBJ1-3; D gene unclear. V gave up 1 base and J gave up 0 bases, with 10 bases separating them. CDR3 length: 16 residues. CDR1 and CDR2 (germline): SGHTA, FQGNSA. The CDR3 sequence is CASSLEDGYSGNTIYF. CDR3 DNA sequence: TGTGCCAGCAGCTTAGAGGACGGTTACTCTGGAAACACCATATATTTT.

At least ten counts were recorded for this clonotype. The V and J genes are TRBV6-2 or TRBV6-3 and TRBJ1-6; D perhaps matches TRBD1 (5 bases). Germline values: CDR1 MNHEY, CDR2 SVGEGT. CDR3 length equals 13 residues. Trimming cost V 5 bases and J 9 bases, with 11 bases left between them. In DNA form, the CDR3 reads TGTGCCAGCAGTCCTATGGGGGGTTCACCCCTCCACTTT. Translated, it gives CASSPMGGSPLHF.

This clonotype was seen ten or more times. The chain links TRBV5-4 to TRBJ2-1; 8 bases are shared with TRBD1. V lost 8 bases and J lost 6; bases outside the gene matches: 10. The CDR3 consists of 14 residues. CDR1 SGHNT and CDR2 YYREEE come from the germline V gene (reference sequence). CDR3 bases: TGTGCCAGTCAAACAGGGGGGTCGGTCAATGAGCAGTTCTTC. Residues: CASQTGGSVNEQFF.